This entry is about one T cell receptor (beta chain). This sample is part of a study of blood T cell repertoires in COVID-19. Study details: Acute-phase and convalescent COVID-19 samples originated in the United States, Italy and Spain. T cells, B-cell-depleted T cells, or PBMCs supplied cDNA or gDNA.

Study processing details: From reference gene primer amplification, estimates of nucleated cell counts were derived. Sequenced by immunoSEQ multiplex PCR; TCRdb stores in-frame clones only, minus some. V and J calls and clone size are those listed in that table; D and trimming were worked out from the DNA. This table has about 120,000 clones, over 75% appearing once. The ends lost 6 bases at V and 6 bases at J; junction bases unmatched: 7. In germline, CDR1 is KGHDR, CDR2 SFDVKD. The CDR3 consists of 15 residues. The sample consisted of peripheral blood. The V gene is TRBV24-1, the J gene TRBJ1-2; the match to TRBD1 covers 12 bases. The clonotype originates from a woman of 80 years or more with acute or convalescent COVID-19. CDR3 sequence reads: CATSPGTGGVDGYTF. The DNA for the CDR3 is TGTGCCACCAGTCCCGGGACAGGGGGCGTTGATGGCTACACCTTC.